These 17 T cell receptor beta chains share one sample of origin, sequenced in a study of Tregs in tolerant kidney transplant recipients. Their antigen targets remain unknown. Clones were sequenced by immunoSEQ multiplex PCR, and TCRdb holds only the in-frame ones, with some missing. The sample has under 2,500 clones; the top ten hold around 5%. After around six days with irradiated graft donor PBMCs, CFSE-labeled recipient PBMCs were FACS-sorted. The sample in question was CD8+ T cells from blood cultured with allogeneic cells, obtained before the transplant. These receptors were collected from a human patient who received a combined kidney and bone marrow transplant.

Considering frequency, this clone is medium-sized (0.01 to 0.1%). The chain's CDR3 is CASSWGSTYEQYF. The covered CDR3 bases are TGTGCCAGCAGTTGGGGCAGCACCTACGAG. The chain carries TRBV12-3 or TRBV12-4 and TRBJ2-7, with D possibly TRBD1 on 5 matching bases. The read ends 3 residues before the CDR3 terminus; that terminus is restored from the germline J gene. This CDR3 has 13 amino acids. The V end was cut by 4 bases, the J end by 2 bases, with 9 bases between.

In regard to this clone: The CDR3 end is not reached by the read, which stops 3 residues before it; the germline J gene fills it in. V gene TRBV5-4 combines with J gene TRBJ2-1, with 10 bases identical to TRBD1. Germline lookup yields CDR1 SGHNT and CDR2 YYREEE (reference sequence). With V trimmed by 7 bases and J by 5 bases, 6 bases remained unmatched. CDR3 length: 14 residues. The CDR3 sequence: CASERDRGHNEQFF. The sequenced CDR3 bases are TGTGCCAGCGAACGGGACAGGGGTCACAATGAG.

A word on this clone: The CDR3 is cut off 3 residues early in the read; its end comes from the germline J gene. The chain couples TRBV10-2 to TRBJ2-7; 10 bases are shared with TRBD1. V was pared by 1 base and J by 6 bases, with 6 bases of the junction left unmatched. Looked up from germline, CDR1 is WSHSY and CDR2 is SAAADI. CDR3 length equals 15 residues. The CDR3 DNA, read in part, is TGCGCCAGCAGTGAGTTGGGACAGGGGTGGCTCGAG. This encodes CASSELGQGWLE. The whole CDR3 sequence is CASSELGQGWLEQYF.

Concerning this clone: Relative to the germline gene, one junction end is altered; a read error may explain this. Read data end 3 residues before the CDR3 end; the end is taken from the germline J gene. V usage is TRBV4-2 and J usage is TRBJ2-1; a weak D match, TRBD2 (5 bases). The length of the CDR3 is 13 residues. Germline V gives CDR1 LGHNA, CDR2 YNFKEQ. The CDR3: CASSTSGGNEQFF. The CDR3 DNA, read in part, is TGCGCCAGCAGTACTAGTGGAGGAAATGAG.

This clone ranks as medium-sized in terms of frequency. The sequence runs out 3 residues before the end of the CDR3; the remainder is reconstructed from the germline J gene. The chain combines TRBV4-1 with TRBJ2-3; tentative D call: TRBD1 (7 bases). CDR3 size: 14 residues. The germline CDR1 and CDR2 sequences are MGHRA and YSYEKL. V was clipped by 11 bases and J by 7 bases, with 22 bases between them. Here the CDR3 reads CALRDSPLPHTQYF. The DNA read from the CDR3 is TGCGCCTTGCGGGACAGCCCCCTTCCACATACG.

Judged by frequency, this clone is medium-sized (0.01 to 0.1%). The read ends 3 residues early relative to the CDR3; the germline J gene fills the gap. The chain uses TRBV20-1 and TRBJ1-1, with 8 bases that match TRBD1. Looked up from germline, CDR1 is DFQATT and CDR2 is SNEGSKA (reference sequence). V lost 1 base, J lost 0 bases, and 10 bases stayed unmatched. The length of the CDR3 is 17 residues. CDR3 sequence: CSARGRPNRGVNTEAFF. CDR3 bases read: TGCAGTGCTAGAGGCCGTCCAAACAGGGGGGTGAACACTGAA.

By frequency, this clone registers medium-sized. Read coverage stops 3 residues before the CDR3 terminus; the germline J gene supplies the remainder. The chain combines TRBV18 with TRBJ2-1, with D possibly being TRBD2 (5 bases). Trimming left V 3 bases short and J 8 bases short, with 14 bases between. This CDR3 comprises 14 residues. Germline V lookup: CDR1 KGHSH, CDR2 LQKENI. The chain's CDR3 is CASSPMGNSDEQFF. Partial CDR3 DNA: TGTGCCAGCTCACCTATGGGTAATAGCGATGAG. The entire variable domain, with the rest obtained from reference TRBV18 and TRBJ2-1, is as follows: NAGVMQNPRHLVRRRGQEARLRCSPMKGHSHVYWYRQLPEEGLKFMVYLQKENIIDESGMPKERFSAEFPKEGPSILRIQQVVRGDSAAYFCASSPMGNSDEQFFGPGTRLTVL.

A word on this clone: The read finishes 3 residues shy of the CDR3 end, and the germline J gene is used to complete it. The chain links TRBV6-2 or TRBV6-3 to TRBJ1-5, with D possibly being TRBD1 (6 bases). The CDR3 totals 16 residues. Trimming removed 2 bases at V and 5 bases at J, with 16 bases between. Germline V gene data show CDR1 as MNHEY and CDR2 as SVGEGT. The CDR3 spells CASSYIGYNRDQPQHF. The CDR3 bases that were read are TGTGCCAGCAGTTACATAGGGTACAACAGGGATCAGCCC.

This clone ranks as medium-sized (0.01 to 0.1%) in terms of frequency. The read terminates 3 residues before the CDR3 end, so the remaining end is supplied by the germline J gene. The chain is built from TRBV18 and TRBJ1-2, with D unresolved. The CDR3 is 14 amino acids. Germline V gene sequence: CDR1 KGHSH, CDR2 LQKENI. The chain's CDR3 is CASSLPGPEGGYTF. The CDR3 bases that were read are TGTGCCAGCTCACTCCCCGGCCCGGAGGGCGGC.

Concerning this clone: The CDR3 is cut off 3 residues early in the read; its end comes from the germline J gene. The V call is TRBV7-6, the J call TRBJ1-3; the D gene is possibly TRBD1 (5 bases). CDR1 and CDR2 from the germline V gene are SGHVS and FNYEAQ. With 5 bases removed from V and 8 bases from J, the gap between germline ends came to 10 bases. CDR3 length equals 12 residues. CDR3 DNA (partial): TGTGCCAGCAGCCCCGGGGGAGACACC. This translates into CASSPGGDT. Given in full, the CDR3 is CASSPGGDTIYF.

With respect to this clone: With the read ending 3 residues before the CDR3 end, the germline J gene is used to fill in that end. This chain connects TRBV5-5 to TRBJ2-5; 7 positions agree with TRBD2. The V gene end was trimmed by 0 bases and the J gene end by 6 bases; junction bases not matched to a gene: 5. Germline CDR1 and CDR2: SGHKS and YYEKEE (reference sequence). CDR3 length equals 14 residues. The CDR3 protein is CASSLESGEKTQYF. Partial CDR3 DNA: TGTGCCAGCAGCTTGGAAAGCGGGGAGAAGACC. Variable domain in full (rest from reference TRBV5-5 and TRBJ2-5): DAGVTQSPTHLIKTRGQQVTLRCSPISGHKSVSWYQQVLGQGPQFIFQYYEKEERGRGNFPDRFSARQFPNYSSELNVNALLLGDSALYLCASSLESGEKTQYFGPGTRLLVL.

By frequency, this clone registers medium-sized. Coverage ceases 3 residues before the CDR3 finishes, and the germline J gene fills in the end. The J gene is TRBJ2-4, the V gene TRBV28; TRBD1 aligns across 7 bases. V gave up 5 bases and J gave up 8 bases; unmatched junction bases: 9. The CDR3 has 14 amino acids. Per germline, CDR1 MDHEN and CDR2 SYDVKM. CDR3 DNA, as far as it was read: TGTGCCAGCAGTCCCTACAGGGGATCGGACATT. Translating gives CASSPYRGSDI. From start to end, the CDR3 is CASSPYRGSDIQYF.

Judged by frequency, this clone is medium-sized. CDR3 DNA, as far as it was read: TGCAGTGCTAGCGGGGACTTCTACAATGAG. This codes for CSASGDFYNE. The whole CDR3 sequence reads CSASGDFYNEQFF. The V call is TRBV20-1, the J call TRBJ2-1; possibly TRBD2 for D (6 bases). The CDR3 extends 3 residues past the end of the read, so its final part is completed from the germline J gene. Germline lookup yields CDR1 DFQATT and CDR2 SNEGSKA (reference sequence). The CDR3 spans 13 residues. The V end was cut by 3 bases, the J end by 3 bases, with 9 bases between.

A note on this clone: With the read ending 3 residues before the CDR3 end, the germline J gene is used to fill in that end. The V gene is TRBV6-1, the J gene TRBJ1-2; D ambiguous. Germline V lookup: CDR1 MNHNS, CDR2 SASEGT. V shed 3 bases and J shed 1 base, with 12 bases lying between them. The CDR3 loop spans 15 amino acids. CDR3 region: CASSDGPLGNYGYTF. The sequenced part of the CDR3 DNA is TGTGCCAGCAGTGATGGGCCACTTGGTAACTATGGC.

Remarks on this clone: The CDR3 goes on 3 residues after the read ends, and that part is filled in from the germline J gene. The genes are TRBV6-2 or TRBV6-3 and TRBJ1-5; the match to TRBD1 covers 7 bases. With 6 bases clipped from V and 3 bases from J, the junction kept 5 bases outside the gene matches. Germline assignment: CDR1 MNHEY and CDR2 SVGEGT. This CDR3 has 14 amino acids. The CDR3 region is CASRMGQLNQPQHF. Partial CDR3 DNA: TGTGCCAGCAGGATGGGACAGCTCAATCAGCCC.

By frequency, this clone registers medium-sized. The DNA ends 3 residues before the CDR3 does, and the rest of the CDR3 is filled in from the germline J gene. The chain employs TRBV7-9 and TRBJ2-7; 7 nucleotides match TRBD2. The CDR3 covers 13 residues. CDR1 SEHNR and CDR2 FQNEAQ come from the germline V gene (reference sequence). V dropped 4 bases and J dropped 4; count of bases not matched to a gene: 4. CDR3 sequence reads: CASSSEAGYEQYF. Incomplete CDR3 DNA: TGTGCCAGCAGCTCGGAAGCGGGATACGAG.

Concerning this clone itself: The observed sequence ends 3 residues before the CDR3 terminus, with the missing tail filled in from the germline J gene. The rearrangement uses TRBV15 and TRBJ2-7; 10 bases are a match to TRBD1. V shed 1 base and J 3 bases; nucleotides not matched to a gene: 3. The length of the CDR3 is 15 residues. CDR1 is LNHNV, CDR2 YYDKDF, per germline (reference sequence). CDR3 in amino acids: CATSRGTGGIYEQYF. The CDR3 bases that were read are TGTGCCACCAGCAGAGGGACAGGGGGAATCTACGAG.